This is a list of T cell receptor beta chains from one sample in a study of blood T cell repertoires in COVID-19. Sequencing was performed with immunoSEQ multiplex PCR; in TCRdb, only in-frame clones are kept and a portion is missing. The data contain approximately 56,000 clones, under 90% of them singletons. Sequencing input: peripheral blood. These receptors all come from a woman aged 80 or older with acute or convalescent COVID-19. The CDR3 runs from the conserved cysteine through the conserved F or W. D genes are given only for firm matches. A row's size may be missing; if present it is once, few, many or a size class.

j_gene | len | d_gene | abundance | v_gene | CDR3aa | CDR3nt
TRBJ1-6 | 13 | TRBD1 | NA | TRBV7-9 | CASSLGDRSPLHF | TGTGCCAGCAGCTTAGGGGACAGGTCACCCCTCCACTTT
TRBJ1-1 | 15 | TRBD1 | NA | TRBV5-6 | CASSLRTGRNTEAFF | TGTGCCAGCAGCTTGAGGACAGGGAGGAACACTGAAGCTTTCTTT
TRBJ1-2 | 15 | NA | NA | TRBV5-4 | CASSLRVATTYGYTF | TGTGCCAGCAGCTTGAGGGTCGCGACTACCTATGGCTACACCTTC
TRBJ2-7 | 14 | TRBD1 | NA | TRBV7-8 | CASSRRTGVYEQYF | TGTGCCAGCAGCCGCAGGACAGGGGTATACGAGCAGTACTTC
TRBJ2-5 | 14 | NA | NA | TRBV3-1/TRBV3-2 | CASSQPNQVETQYF | TGTGCCAGCAGCCAACCGAACCAGGTGGAGACCCAGTACTTC
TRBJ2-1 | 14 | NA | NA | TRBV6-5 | CASSFPGEHNEQFF | TGTGCCAGCAGTTTTCCAGGGGAACACAATGAGCAGTTCTTC
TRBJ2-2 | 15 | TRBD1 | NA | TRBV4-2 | CASSQGGTAPGELFF | TGTGCCAGCAGCCAAGGGGGGACAGCCCCCGGGGAGCTGTTTTTT
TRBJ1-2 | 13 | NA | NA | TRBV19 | CASTNPPGEGYTF | TGTGCCAGTACCAACCCCCCGGGAGAGGGCTACACCTTC
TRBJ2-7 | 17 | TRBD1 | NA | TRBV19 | CASSTGQGGAHSYEQYF | TGTGCCAGTAGTACCGGACAGGGGGGCGCACACTCCTACGAGCAGTACTTC
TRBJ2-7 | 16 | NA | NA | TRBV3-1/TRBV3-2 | CASSQDAGLSSYEQYF | TGTGCCAGCAGCCAAGATGCGGGCCTGAGCTCCTACGAGCAGTACTTC
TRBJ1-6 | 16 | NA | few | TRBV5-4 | CASSLVEGTGNSPLHF | TGTGCCAGCAGCTTGGTTGAGGGTACAGGGAATTCACCCCTCCACTTT
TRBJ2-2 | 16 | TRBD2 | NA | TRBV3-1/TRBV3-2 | CASSEMLAGGRGELFF | TGTGCCAGCAGCGAAATGCTAGCGGGGGGGCGTGGGGAGCTGTTTTTT
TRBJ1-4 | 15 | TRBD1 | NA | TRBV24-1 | CATSEPTGGNEKLFF | TGTGCCACCAGTGAACCTACAGGGGGTAATGAAAAACTGTTTTTT
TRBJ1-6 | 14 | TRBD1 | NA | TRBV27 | CASSLNTGGSPLHF | TGTGCCAGCAGTTTAAATACAGGGGGGTCACCCCTCCACTTT
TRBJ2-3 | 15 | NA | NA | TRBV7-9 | CASSAQGFSTDTQYF | TGTGCCAGCAGCGCGCAGGGTTTTAGCACAGATACGCAGTATTTT
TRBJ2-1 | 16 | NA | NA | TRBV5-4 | CASSLAGAGKYNEQFF | TGTGCCAGCAGCTTGGCCGGGGCGGGAAAGTACAATGAGCAGTTCTTC
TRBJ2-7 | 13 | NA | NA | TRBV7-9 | CASSLELGYEQYF | TGTGCCAGCAGCTTAGAGCTAGGCTACGAGCAGTACTTC
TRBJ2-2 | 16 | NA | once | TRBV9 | CASSVLTLPGTGELFF | TGTGCCAGCAGCGTGTTGACTCTCCCAGGGACCGGGGAGCTGTTTTTT
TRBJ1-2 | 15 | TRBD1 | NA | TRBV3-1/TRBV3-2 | CASSPTFGQGDGYIF | TGTGCCAGCAGCCCAACGTTCGGACAGGGGGATGGCTACATCTTC
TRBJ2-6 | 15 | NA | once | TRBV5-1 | CASSLWEAGANVLTF | TGCGCCAGCAGCTTGTGGGAGGCTGGGGCCAACGTCCTGACTTTC
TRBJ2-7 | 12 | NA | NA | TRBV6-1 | CASSEAGYEQYF | TGTGCCAGCAGTGAAGCCGGGTACGAGCAGTACTTC
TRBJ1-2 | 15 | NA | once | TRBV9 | CASSAFRAGTDGYTF | TGTGCCAGCAGCGCCTTCCGAGCGGGGACGGACGGCTACACCTTC
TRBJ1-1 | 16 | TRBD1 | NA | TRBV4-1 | CASSLTGGSAGTEAFF | TGCGCCAGCAGCCTAACAGGGGGCTCAGCGGGCACTGAAGCTTTCTTT
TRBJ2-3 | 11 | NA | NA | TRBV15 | CATSATDTQYF | TGTGCCACCAGCGCGACAGATACGCAGTATTTT
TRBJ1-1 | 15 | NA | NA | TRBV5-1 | CASSLLGGIVTEAFF | TGCGCCAGCAGCCTATTAGGGGGTATTGTCACTGAAGCTTTCTTT
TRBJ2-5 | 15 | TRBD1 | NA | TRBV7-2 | CASSLEGQGGKTQYF | TGTGCCAGCAGCTTAGAGGGACAGGGAGGAAAGACCCAGTACTTC
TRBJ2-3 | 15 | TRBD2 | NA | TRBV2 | CASSAAGGSTDTQYF | TGTGCCAGCAGTGCCGCGGGGGGCTCCACAGATACGCAGTATTTT
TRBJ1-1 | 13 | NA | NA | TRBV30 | CAWREQGFTEAFF | TGTGCCTGGAGGGAACAGGGTTTCACTGAAGCTTTCTTT
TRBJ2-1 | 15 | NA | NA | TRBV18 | CASSPLLGQYNEQFF | TGTGCCAGCTCACCACTGCTGGGACAATACAATGAGCAGTTCTTC
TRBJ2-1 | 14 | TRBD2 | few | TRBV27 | CASRTSGGGNEQFF | TGTGCCAGCAGAACTAGCGGGGGAGGCAATGAGCAGTTCTTC
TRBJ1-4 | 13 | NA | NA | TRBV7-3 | CASSLAPGEKLFF | TGTGCCAGCAGCTTAGCCCCCGGGGAAAAACTGTTTTTT
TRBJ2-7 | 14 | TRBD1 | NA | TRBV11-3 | CASSSGTGTYEQYF | TGTGCCAGCAGCTCCGGGACAGGAACCTACGAGCAGTACTTC
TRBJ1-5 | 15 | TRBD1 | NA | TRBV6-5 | CASKTGTGGYQPQHF | TGTGCCAGCAAAACCGGGACAGGTGGTTATCAGCCCCAGCATTTT
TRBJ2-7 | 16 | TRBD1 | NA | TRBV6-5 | CASSYGRGLSGGEQYF | TGTGCCAGCAGTTATGGCAGGGGGCTGTCAGGTGGCGAGCAGTACTTC
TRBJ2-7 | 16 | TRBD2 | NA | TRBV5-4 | CASSLGGAGGSYEQYF | TGTGCCAGCAGCTTGGGCGGGGCGGGGGGCTCCTACGAGCAGTACTTC
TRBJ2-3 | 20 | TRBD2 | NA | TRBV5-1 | CASRERPALRTSGRTDTQYF | TGCGCCAGCAGGGAAAGACCTGCCCTTCGGACTAGCGGGCGAACAGATACGCAGTATTTT
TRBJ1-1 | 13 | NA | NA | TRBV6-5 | CALGGERNAEAFF | TGTGCCTTGGGTGGGGAGCGTAACGCTGAAGCTTTCTTT
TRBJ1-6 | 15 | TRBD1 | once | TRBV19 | CASSPPGQLNSPLHF | TGTGCCAGTAGTCCCCCGGGACAGCTAAATTCACCCCTCCACTTT
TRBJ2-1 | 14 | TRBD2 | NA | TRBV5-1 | CASSLAGDYNEQFF | TGCGCCAGCAGCCTAGCGGGGGACTACAATGAGCAGTTCTTC
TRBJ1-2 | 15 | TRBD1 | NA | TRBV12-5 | CASVSRDRRNYGYTF | TGTGCTAGTGTCTCCCGGGACAGGAGAAACTATGGCTACACCTTC
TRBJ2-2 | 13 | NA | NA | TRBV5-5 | CASSLTVTGELFF | TGTGCCAGCAGCTTGACAGTCACCGGGGAGCTGTTTTTT